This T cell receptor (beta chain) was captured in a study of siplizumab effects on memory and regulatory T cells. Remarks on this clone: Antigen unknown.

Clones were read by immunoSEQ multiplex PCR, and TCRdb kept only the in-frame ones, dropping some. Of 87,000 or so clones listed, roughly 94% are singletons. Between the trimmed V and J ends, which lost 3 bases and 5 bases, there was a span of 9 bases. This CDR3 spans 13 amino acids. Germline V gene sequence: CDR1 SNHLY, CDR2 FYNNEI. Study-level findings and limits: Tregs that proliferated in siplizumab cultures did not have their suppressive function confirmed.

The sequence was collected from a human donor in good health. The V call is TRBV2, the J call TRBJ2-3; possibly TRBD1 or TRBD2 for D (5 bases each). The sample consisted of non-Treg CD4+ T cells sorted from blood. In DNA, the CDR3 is TGTGCCAGCAGTGACCCGGGACGAGATACGCAGTATTTT. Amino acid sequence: CASSDPGRDTQYF.